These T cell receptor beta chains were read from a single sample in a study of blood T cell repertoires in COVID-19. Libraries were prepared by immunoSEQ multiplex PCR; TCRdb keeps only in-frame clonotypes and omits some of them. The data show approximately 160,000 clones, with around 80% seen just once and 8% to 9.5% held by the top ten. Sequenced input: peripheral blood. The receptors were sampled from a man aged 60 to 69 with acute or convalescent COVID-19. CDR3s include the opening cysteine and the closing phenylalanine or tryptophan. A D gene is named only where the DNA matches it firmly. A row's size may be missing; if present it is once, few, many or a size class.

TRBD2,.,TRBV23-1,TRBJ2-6,TGCGCCAGCACTCCGGGACTAGCGGGGTCCCGCTCCACCTCTGGGGCCAACGTCCTGACTTTC,CASTPGLAGSRSTSGANVLTF
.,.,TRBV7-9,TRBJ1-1,TGTGCCAGCAGCGCACAGAAGGACACTGAAGCTTTCTTT,CASSAQKDTEAFF
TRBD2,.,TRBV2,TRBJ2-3,TGTGCCAGCAGTGACGGGGGGTCGGATACGCAGTATTTT,CASSDGGSDTQYF
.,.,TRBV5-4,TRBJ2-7,TGTGCCAGCAGCTTGTATACGTCCGGGGAGACCTACGAGCAGTACTTC,CASSLYTSGETYEQYF
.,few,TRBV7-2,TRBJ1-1,TGTGCCAGCAGCTACGGGAACACTGAAGCTTTCTTT,CASSYGNTEAFF
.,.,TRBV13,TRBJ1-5,TGTGCCAGCAGCACCCAGGGGAGCAATCAGCCCCAGCATTTT,CASSTQGSNQPQHF
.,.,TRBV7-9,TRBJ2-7,TGTGCCAGCAGCTTGGACTGGGGGGACGAGCAGTACTTC,CASSLDWGDEQYF
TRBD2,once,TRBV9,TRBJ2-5,TGTGCCAGCAGCGTCGGCGGGGGGAGGGAAGAGACCCAGTACTTC,CASSVGGGREETQYF
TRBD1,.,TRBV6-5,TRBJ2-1,TGTGCCAGCAGTTACACGGGACAGGGCTTGAATGAGCAGTTCTTC,CASSYTGQGLNEQFF
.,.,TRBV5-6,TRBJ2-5,TGTGCCAGCAGCTTGTCTATGCTGTCAAAGACCCAGTACTTC,CASSLSMLSKTQYF
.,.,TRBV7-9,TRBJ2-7,TGTGCCAGCAGCCTCACAGGGAACCCCTACGAGCAGTACTTC,CASSLTGNPYEQYF
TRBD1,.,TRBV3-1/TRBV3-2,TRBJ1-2,TGTGCCAGCAGCACAGACAGGGGCCTAAAGGGCCATGGCTACACCTTC,CASSTDRGLKGHGYTF
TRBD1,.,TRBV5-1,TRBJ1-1,TGCGCCAGCAGCGGGACAGGGACCTCGAACACTGAAGCTTTCTTT,CASSGTGTSNTEAFF
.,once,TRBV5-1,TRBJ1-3,TGCGCCAGCAGCTTGGGGCCAGGTGTCTCTGGAAACACCATATATTTT,CASSLGPGVSGNTIYF
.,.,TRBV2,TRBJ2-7,TGTGCCAGCAGCCCCACAGGGGGGGCCTACGAGCAGTACTTC,CASSPTGGAYEQYF
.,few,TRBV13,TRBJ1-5,TGTGCCAGCAGCTTAGGACAGGGTCATCAGCCCCAGCATTTT,CASSLGQGHQPQHF
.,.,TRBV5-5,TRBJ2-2,TGTGCCAGCAGCCTGGACTACGGGGCCGGGGAGCTGTTTTTT,CASSLDYGAGELFF
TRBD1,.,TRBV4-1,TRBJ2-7,TGCGCCAGCAGCCATAAATTCCCGGGACAGGGAGCGGATGAGCAGTACTTC,CASSHKFPGQGADEQYF
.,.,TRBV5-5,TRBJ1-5,TGTGCCAGCAGCTTGGGGAGACAGTATAATCAGCCCCAGCATTTT,CASSLGRQYNQPQHF
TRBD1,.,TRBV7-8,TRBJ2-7,TGTGCCAGCAGCCCGGGGACAGGGGGCCAGTACGAGCAGTACTTC,CASSPGTGGQYEQYF
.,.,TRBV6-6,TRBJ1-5,TGTGCCAGCAGTTACACGCAGGCCCTTAGCAATCAGCCCCAGCATTTT,CASSYTQALSNQPQHF
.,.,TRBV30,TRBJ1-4,TGTGCCTGGAGTCCTAGGGGATGGGATGAAAAACTGTTTTTT,CAWSPRGWDEKLFF
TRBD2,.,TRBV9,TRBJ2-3,TGTGCCAGCAGCGTAGTACCTGTAGCGGGGGTGGGCACAGATACGCAGTATTTT,CASSVVPVAGVGTDTQYF
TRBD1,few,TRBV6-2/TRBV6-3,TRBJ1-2,TGTGCCAGCAGTGACGGACAGGGGGCTTACTATGGCTACACCTTC,CASSDGQGAYYGYTF
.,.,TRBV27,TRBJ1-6,TGTGCCAGCAGTTTAGGGCAGGGTCGAAATTCACCCCTCCACTTT,CASSLGQGRNSPLHF
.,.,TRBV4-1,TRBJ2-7,TGCGCCAGCAGCCAGGTGAGGACAGAACCCTACGAGCAGTACTTC,CASSQVRTEPYEQYF
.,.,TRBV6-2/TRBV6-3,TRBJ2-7,TGTGCCAGCAGTCCCCTTCCAGGGTGGAGTGGCTACGAGCAGTACTTC,CASSPLPGWSGYEQYF
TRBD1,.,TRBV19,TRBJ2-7,TGTGCCAGTAGTTCCACGACAGGGCGGGAGCAGTACTTC,CASSSTTGREQYF
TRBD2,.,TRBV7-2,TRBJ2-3,TGTGCCAGCAGCCCGGGACTAGCGGGGTTCGTAGATACGCAGTATTTT,CASSPGLAGFVDTQYF
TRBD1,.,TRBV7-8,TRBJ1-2,TGTGCCAGCAGCTTAAGGACAGGTTTCGGCTACACCTTC,CASSLRTGFGYTF
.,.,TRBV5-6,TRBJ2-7,TGTGCCAGCAGCTTCCTGAGGGAGTACCACGAGCAGTACTTC,CASSFLREYHEQYF
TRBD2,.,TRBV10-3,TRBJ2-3,TGTGCCATCAGACCGACTAGCGGGGGTTCAGATACGCAGTATTTT,CAIRPTSGGSDTQYF
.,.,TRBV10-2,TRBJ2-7,TGCGCCAGCAGTGACGTAGTCAGGGCCTACGAGCAGTACTTC,CASSDVVRAYEQYF
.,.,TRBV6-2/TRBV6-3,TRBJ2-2,TGTGCCAGCAGTCTTGGCCGGGTCCTCACCGGGGAGCTGTTTTTT,CASSLGRVLTGELFF
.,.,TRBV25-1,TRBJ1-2,TGTGCCAGCAGTGACCAGGGAAATAGTGGCTACACCTTC,CASSDQGNSGYTF
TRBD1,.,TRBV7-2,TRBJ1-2,TGTGCCACCTCCCAGGGGGGCTACTATGGCTACACCTTC,CATSQGGYYGYTF
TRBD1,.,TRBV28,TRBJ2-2,TGTGCCAGCAGTGGGACAGGGCAATTAAACACCGGGGAGCTGTTTTTT,CASSGTGQLNTGELFF
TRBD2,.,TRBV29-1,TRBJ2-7,TGCAGCGTTGAAGATCGGGGGGATACCTACGAGCAGTACTTC,CSVEDRGDTYEQYF
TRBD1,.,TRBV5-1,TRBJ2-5,TGCGCCAGCCGGGACAGGGGGTTTCAAGAGACCCAGTACTTC,CASRDRGFQETQYF
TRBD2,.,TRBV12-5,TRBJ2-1,TGTGCTAGTTCTTACCTAGCGGGGCGACGACCCTACAATGAGCAGTTCTTC,CASSYLAGRRPYNEQFF
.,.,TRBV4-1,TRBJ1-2,TGCGCCAGCAGCCAAGATCGGTCGGGGTTTCGGTATGGCTACACCTTC,CASSQDRSGFRYGYTF
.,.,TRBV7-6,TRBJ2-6,TGTGCCAGCAGCTTTTCCGGGGCTGGGGCCAACGTCCTGACTTTC,CASSFSGAGANVLTF
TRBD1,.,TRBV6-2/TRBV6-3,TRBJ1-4,TGTGCCAGCAGTTACTTCTCAGGGGGCTTGGCTAATGAAAAACTGTTTTTT,CASSYFSGGLANEKLFF
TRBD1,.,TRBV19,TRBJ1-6,TGTGCCAGTAGTATAGGGGACAGGAATTCACCCCTCCACTTT,CASSIGDRNSPLHF
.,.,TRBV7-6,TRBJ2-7,TGTGCCAGCAGCTTAGGACAGGAGTCCGAGCAGTACTTC,CASSLGQESEQYF
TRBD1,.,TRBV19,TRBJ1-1,TGTGCCAGTAGTTTCCGGACAGGACTGAACACTGAAGCTTTCTTT,CASSFRTGLNTEAFF
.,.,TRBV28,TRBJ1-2,TGTGCCAGCAGTACTACCCGGGAAGGGTCGTACGGCTACACCTTC,CASSTTREGSYGYTF
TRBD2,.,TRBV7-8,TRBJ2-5,TGTGCCAGCAGCACCGGACTAGCGGGCGTACAAGAGACCCAGTACTTC,CASSTGLAGVQETQYF
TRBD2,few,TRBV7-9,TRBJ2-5,TGTGCCAGCAGCTATAGCGGGGGCGGAGTGGAGACCCAGTACTTC,CASSYSGGGVETQYF
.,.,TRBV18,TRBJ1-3,TGTGCCAGCTCACCGGACCGGAGGGTCTCTGGAAACACCATATATTTT,CASSPDRRVSGNTIYF
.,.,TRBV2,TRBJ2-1,TGTGCCAGCAATCTACAGATCGACAATGAGCAGTTCTTC,CASNLQIDNEQFF
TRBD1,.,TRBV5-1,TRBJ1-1,TGCGCCAGCAGCTTGCCGGGACAGGGGTACACTGAAGCTTTCTTT,CASSLPGQGYTEAFF
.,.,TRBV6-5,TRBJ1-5,TGTGCCAGCAGTTACTCGGAGGGATATCAGCCCCAGCATTTT,CASSYSEGYQPQHF
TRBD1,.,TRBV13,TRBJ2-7,TGTGCCAGCAGTTCGGGACAGGGGATTTACGAGCAGTACTTC,CASSSGQGIYEQYF
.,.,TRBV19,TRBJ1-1,TGTGCCAGTAGACAAGGGCCAGGGACTGAAGCTTTCTTT,CASRQGPGTEAFF
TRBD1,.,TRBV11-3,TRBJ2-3,TGTGCCAGCAGCTTACAGGGACAGGAGACAGATACGCAGTATTTT,CASSLQGQETDTQYF
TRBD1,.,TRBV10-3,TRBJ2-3,TGTGCCATCAGTGAGTCGGGACAGCCCACAGATACGCAGTATTTT,CAISESGQPTDTQYF
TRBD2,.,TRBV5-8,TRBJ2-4,TGTGCCAGCAGCTTAGGACTAGCGGGGGGGTGGAACATTCAGTACTTC,CASSLGLAGGWNIQYF
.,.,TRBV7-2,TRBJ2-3,TGTGCCAGCAGCTTGGGCAGGTCCACAGATACGCAGTATTTT,CASSLGRSTDTQYF